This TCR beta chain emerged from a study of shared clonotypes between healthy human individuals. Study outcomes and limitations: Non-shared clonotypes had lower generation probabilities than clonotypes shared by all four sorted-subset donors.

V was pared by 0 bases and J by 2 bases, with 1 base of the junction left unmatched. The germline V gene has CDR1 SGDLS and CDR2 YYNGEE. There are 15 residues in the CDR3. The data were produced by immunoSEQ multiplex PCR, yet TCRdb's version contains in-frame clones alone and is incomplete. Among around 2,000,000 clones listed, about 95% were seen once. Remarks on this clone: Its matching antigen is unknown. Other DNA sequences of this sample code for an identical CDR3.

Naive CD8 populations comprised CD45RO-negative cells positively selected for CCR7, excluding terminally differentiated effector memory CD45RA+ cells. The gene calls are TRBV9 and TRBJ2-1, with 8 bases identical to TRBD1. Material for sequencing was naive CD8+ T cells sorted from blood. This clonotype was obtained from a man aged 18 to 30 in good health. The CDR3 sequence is CASSVVQGAYNEQFF. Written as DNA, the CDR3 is TGTGCCAGCAGCGTAGTACAGGGGGCCTACAATGAGCAGTTCTTC.